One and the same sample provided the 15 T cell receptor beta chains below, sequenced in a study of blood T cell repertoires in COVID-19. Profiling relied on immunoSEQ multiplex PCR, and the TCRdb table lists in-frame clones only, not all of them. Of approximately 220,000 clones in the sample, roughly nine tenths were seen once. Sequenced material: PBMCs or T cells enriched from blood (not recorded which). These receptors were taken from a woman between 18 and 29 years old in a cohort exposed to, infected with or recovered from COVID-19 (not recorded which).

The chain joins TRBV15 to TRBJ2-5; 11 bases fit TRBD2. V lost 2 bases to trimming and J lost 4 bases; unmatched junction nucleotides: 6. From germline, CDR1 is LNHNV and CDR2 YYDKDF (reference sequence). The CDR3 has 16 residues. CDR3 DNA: TGTGCCACCAGCAGATCTGTAGCGGGGGGGCGAGAGACCCAGTACTTC. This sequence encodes CATSRSVAGGRETQYF.

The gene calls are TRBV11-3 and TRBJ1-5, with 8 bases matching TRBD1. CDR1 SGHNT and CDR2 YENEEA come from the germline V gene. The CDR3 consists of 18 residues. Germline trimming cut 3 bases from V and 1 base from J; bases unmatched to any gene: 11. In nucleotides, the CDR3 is TGTGCCAGCAGCTTGGGACAGGTGGGGCCCGCCAGCAATCAGCCCCAGCATTTT. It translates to CASSLGQVGPASNQPQHF.

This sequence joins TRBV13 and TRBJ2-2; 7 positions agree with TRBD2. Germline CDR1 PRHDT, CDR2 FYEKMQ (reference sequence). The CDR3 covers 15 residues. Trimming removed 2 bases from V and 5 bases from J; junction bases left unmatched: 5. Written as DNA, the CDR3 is TGTGCCAGCAGCTTAATCCAGGGAGGGACCGGGGAGCTGTTTTTT. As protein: CASSLIQGGTGELFF. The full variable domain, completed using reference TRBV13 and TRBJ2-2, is AAGVIQSPRHLIKEKRETATLKCYPIPRHDTVYWYQQGPGQDPQFLISFYEKMQSDKGSIPDRFSAQQFSDYHSELNMSSLELGDSALYFCASSLIQGGTGELFFGEGSRLTVL.

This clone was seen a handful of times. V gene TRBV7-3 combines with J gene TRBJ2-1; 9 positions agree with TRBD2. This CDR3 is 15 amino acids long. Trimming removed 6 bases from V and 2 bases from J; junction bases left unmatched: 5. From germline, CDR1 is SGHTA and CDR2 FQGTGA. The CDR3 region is CASSQLAGAYNEQFF. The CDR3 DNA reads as TGTGCCAGCAGTCAACTAGCGGGCGCCTACAATGAGCAGTTCTTC.

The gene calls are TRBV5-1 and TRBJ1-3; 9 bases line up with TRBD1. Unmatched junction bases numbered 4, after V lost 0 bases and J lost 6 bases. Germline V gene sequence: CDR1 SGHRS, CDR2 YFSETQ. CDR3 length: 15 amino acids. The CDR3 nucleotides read TGCGCCAGCAGCTTGGGACAGGGGGACGCAAACACCATATATTTT. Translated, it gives CASSLGQGDANTIYF.

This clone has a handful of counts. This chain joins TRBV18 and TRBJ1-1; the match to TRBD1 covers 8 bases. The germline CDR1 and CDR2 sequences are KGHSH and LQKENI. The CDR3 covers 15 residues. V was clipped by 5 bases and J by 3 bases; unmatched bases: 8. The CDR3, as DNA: TGTGCCAGCTCAACAGGAACAGGGGGGTACACTGAAGCTTTCTTT. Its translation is CASSTGTGGYTEAFF.

Here the CDR3 reads CASSPGRYGYTF. The CDR3 coding sequence is TGTGCCAGCAGCCCCGGCAGGTATGGCTACACCTTC. V is TRBV12-1 and J is TRBJ1-2; no DNA check was done on the table's D call, TRBD1. TRBV12-1 is a pseudogene segment. The CDR3 consists of 12 residues.

The CDR3 region is CASSLGTSGTTGTDTQYF. CDR3 nucleotide sequence: TGCGCCAGCAGCCTCGGGACTAGCGGGACTACCGGCACAGATACGCAGTATTTT. The genes are TRBV5-1 and TRBJ2-3, with 13 bases that match TRBD2. The CDR3 covers 18 residues. Germline CDR1 is SGHRS and CDR2 is YFSETQ. The V segment lost 4 bases and the J segment 1 base; nucleotides outside the gene matches: 9.

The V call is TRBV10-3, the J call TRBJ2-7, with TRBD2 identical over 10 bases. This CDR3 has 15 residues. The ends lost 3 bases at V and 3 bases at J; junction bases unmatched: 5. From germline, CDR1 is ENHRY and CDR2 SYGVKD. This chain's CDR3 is CAISDPGTSVYEQYF. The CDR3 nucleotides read TGTGCCATCAGTGATCCCGGGACTAGCGTCTACGAGCAGTACTTC.

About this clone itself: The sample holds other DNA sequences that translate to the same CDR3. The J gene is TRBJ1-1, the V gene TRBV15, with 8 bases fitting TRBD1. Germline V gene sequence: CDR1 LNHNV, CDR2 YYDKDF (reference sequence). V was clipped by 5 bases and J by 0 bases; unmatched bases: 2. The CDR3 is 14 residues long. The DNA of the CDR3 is TGTGCCACCAGCCGGGACAGGATGAACACTGAAGCTTTCTTT. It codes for CATSRDRMNTEAFF.

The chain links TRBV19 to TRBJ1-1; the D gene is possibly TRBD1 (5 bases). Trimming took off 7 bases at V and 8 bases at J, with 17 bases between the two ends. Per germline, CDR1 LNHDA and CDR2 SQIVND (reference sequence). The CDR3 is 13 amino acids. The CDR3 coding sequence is TGTGCCAGTACGCCCCCTGGGGGGACCGAAGCTTTCTTT. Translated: CASTPPGGTEAFF.

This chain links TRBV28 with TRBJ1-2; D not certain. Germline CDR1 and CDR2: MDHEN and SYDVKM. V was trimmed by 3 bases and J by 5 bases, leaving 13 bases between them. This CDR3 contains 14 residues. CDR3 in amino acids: CASSLPSKHYGYTF. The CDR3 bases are TGTGCCAGCAGTTTGCCCTCCAAGCATTATGGCTACACCTTC.

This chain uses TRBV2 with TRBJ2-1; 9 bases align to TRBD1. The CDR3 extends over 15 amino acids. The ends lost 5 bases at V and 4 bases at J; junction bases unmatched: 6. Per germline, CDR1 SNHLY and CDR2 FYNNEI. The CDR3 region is CASSPDRGIYNEQFF. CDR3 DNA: TGTGCCAGCAGTCCTGACAGGGGGATTTACAATGAGCAGTTCTTC.

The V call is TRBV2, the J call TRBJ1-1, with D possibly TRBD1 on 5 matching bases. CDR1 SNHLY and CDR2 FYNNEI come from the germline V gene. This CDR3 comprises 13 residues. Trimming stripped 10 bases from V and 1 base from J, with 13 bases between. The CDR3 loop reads CATPGGTNTEAFF. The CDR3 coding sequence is TGTGCCACCCCGGGGGGGACGAACACTGAAGCTTTCTTT. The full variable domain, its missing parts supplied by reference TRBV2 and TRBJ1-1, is EPEVTQTPSHQVTQMGQEVILRCVPISNHLYFYWYRQILGQKVEFLVSFYNNEISEKSEIFDDQFSVERPDGSNFTLKIRSTKLEDSAMYFCATPGGTNTEAFFGQGTRLTVV.

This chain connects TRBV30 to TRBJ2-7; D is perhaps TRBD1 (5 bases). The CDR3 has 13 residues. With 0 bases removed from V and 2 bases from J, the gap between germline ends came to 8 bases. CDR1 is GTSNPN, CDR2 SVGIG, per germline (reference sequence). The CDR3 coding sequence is TGTGCCTGGAGTGTCTCCAGGGCCTACGAGCAGTACTTC. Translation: CAWSVSRAYEQYF.